A single sample is the source of the 5 T cell receptor beta chains below, sequenced in a study of blood T cells in healthy people across ages. Together with a sample-barcoded 5' primer, a J-beta primer mix was included in a second PCR lasting about 7 to 11 cycles. TCRdb re-called the 5' RACE reads with MiXCR, one entry per CDR3 protein. The sample has 650,000 to 900,000 distinct CDR3 sequences, around 62% seen once. The source material was blood. Receptors originate from a young man in good health.

To note about this clonotype: The junction and the germline gene differ at one end; a read error may be behind it. The V gene is TRBV10-3, the J gene TRBJ1-2, with no clear D. The CDR3 runs 13 residues. Germline CDR1 is ENHRY and CDR2 is SYGVKD. This chain's CDR3 is CAISGRINYGHTF. In DNA, the CDR3 is TGTGCCATCAGTGGACGGATAAACTATGGCCACACCTTC.

The rearrangement uses TRBV5-1 and TRBJ2-3, with TRBD1 identical over 7 bases. CDR1 and CDR2 (germline): SGHRS, YFSETQ. This CDR3 spans 15 amino acids. J gave up 3 bases and V 3 bases, and 7 bases lay outside the gene matches. The DNA for the CDR3 is TGCGCCAGCAGCTCGGACAGGTCGGGGACAGATACGCAGTATTTT. Translation gives CASSSDRSGTDTQYF.

This chain connects TRBV7-2 to TRBJ2-1, with a weak D call TRBD1 (7 bases). The CDR3 is 15 residues long. The V gene lost 5 bases and the J gene lost 7 bases, with 18 bases spanning the gap. CDR1 SGHTA and CDR2 FQGNSA come from the germline V gene. DNA of the CDR3: TGTGCCAGCAGCCAAGGGGACAGCGGGCGGAATGAGCAGTTCTTC. This gives the protein CASSQGDSGRNEQFF.

The chain uses TRBV6-6 and TRBJ2-7, with 7 nucleotides matching TRBD1. In germline, CDR1 is MNHNY, CDR2 SVGAGI (reference sequence). There are 15 residues in the CDR3. Trimming took 8 bases from V and 3 from J; bases not matched to a gene: 13. The CDR3 loop reads CASGEPDRVDYEQYF. Here the CDR3 DNA reads TGTGCCAGCGGCGAACCCGACAGGGTGGACTACGAGCAGTACTTC.

This chain connects TRBV28 to TRBJ2-1, with D unresolved. V gave up 3 bases and J gave up 5 bases, with 17 bases separating them. Per the germline V gene, CDR1 is MDHEN and CDR2 is SYDVKM. This CDR3 contains 16 residues. CDR3 in amino acids: CASSFAAEDANNEQFF. CDR3 sequence (DNA): TGTGCCAGCAGTTTCGCTGCAGAGGACGCTAACAATGAGCAGTTCTTC.